The T cell receptor (beta chain) under discussion was sequenced for a study of T cells after posttransplantation cyclophosphamide. General study findings and limits: Donor-recipient repertoire similarity was low at 1-2 months, rising over year one.

The CDR3 contains 13 residues. The ends were cut back, 4 bases at V and 3 bases at J, with 12 bases in the middle. Per the germline V gene, CDR1 is SQVTM and CDR2 is ANQGSEA. This table comes from immunoSEQ multiplex PCR, and its TCRdb copy is limited to in-frame clones, with some not included. The table has 11,000 to 15,000 clones, 76% seen once; the top ten hold 1% to 1.5%. As regards this clone: Its target is not known.

This related bone marrow graft donor gave peripheral blood on the day of marrow donation. Sequenced input: memory CD4+ T cells sorted from PBMCs. V and J are TRBV29-1 and TRBJ1-1; the D gene is possibly TRBD1 (5 bases). The sequence was obtained from a man aged 50-59 years. CDR3: CSVAGRADTEAFF. The CDR3, as DNA: TGCAGCGTTGCTGGCAGGGCGGACACTGAAGCTTTCTTT.